This T cell receptor (beta chain) was retrieved from a study of regulatory T cells in long-lasting Graves disease. Study-level findings and limits: Persistent disease preferred TRBV28, TRBJ1-2 and TRBJ2-5; new disease, TRBV20-1 and TRBJ2-1.

The CDR3 has 12 residues. V was shortened by 2 bases and J by 5 bases, with 10 bases between the two germline ends. Germline V lookup: CDR1 GTSNPN, CDR2 SVGIG (reference sequence). Time point defined: persistent/refractory GD, antithyroid drugs over 5 years with positive TRAb. The authors made the TCR library using RNA they extracted from PBMCs. As to this clonotype: The target antigen is unknown.

Building of the TCR beta libraries involved iRepertoire HTBI primers and Arm-PCR of CDR3 regions. TCRdb re-called the multiplex PCR reads through MiXCR, storing one row per CDR3 protein. This table has around 460,000 distinct CDR3 sequences, 20% to 25% appearing once. The TCR originated in a female donor with Graves disease. V usage is TRBV30 and J usage is TRBJ2-7, with a possible D match to TRBD2 (5 bases). The material sequenced was peripheral blood mononuclear cells (PBMCs), taken when the disease was refractory, from a patient treated with antithyroid drugs. CDR3 sequence reads: CAWSTFSDEQYF. Written as DNA, the CDR3 is TGTGCCTGGAGTACGTTTAGCGACGAGCAGTACTTC.